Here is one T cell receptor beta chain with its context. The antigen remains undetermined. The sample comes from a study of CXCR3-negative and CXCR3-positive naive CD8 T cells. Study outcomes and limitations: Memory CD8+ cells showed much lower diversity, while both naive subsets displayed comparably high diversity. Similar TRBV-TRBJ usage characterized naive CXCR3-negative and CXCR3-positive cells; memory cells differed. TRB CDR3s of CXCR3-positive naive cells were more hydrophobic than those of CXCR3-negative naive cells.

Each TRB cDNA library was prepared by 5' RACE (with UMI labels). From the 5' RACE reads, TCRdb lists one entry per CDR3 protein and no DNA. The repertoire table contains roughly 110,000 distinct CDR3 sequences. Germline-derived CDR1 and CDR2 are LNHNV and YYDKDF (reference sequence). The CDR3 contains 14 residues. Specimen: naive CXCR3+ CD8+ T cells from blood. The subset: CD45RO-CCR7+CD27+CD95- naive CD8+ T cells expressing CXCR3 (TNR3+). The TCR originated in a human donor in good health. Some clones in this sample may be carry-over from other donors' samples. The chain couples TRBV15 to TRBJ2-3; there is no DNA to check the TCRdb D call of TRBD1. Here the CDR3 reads CATSTTGGVDTQYF.